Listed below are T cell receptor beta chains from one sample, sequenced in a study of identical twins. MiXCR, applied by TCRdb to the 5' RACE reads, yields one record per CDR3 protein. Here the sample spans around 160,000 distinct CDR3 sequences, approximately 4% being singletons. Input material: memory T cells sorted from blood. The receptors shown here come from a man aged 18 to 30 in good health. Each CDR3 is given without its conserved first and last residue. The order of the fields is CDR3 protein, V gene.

CDR3aa: ASSRASENGYT
v_gene: TRBV4-1

CDR3aa: ASSLLVTDTQY
v_gene: TRBV7-8

CDR3aa: ASSRGRGDEKLF
v_gene: TRBV27

CDR3aa: ASSFQTGPYT
v_gene: TRBV12-3/TRBV12-4

CDR3aa: ASSREGAKETQY
v_gene: TRBV10-1

CDR3aa: ASSPGGLPRNEQF
v_gene: TRBV12-3/TRBV12-4

CDR3aa: ASSLAAGHNQPQH
v_gene: TRBV6-2/TRBV6-3

CDR3aa: ASSGQATGNTIY
v_gene: TRBV6-1

CDR3aa: ASSLRTEETQY
v_gene: TRBV5-1

CDR3aa: ASSLGPYNSPLH
v_gene: TRBV7-2

CDR3aa: ASGSTADSYNEQF
v_gene: TRBV6-1

CDR3aa: ASSPGVGYT
v_gene: TRBV3-1

CDR3aa: ATSDRFAEGDYRGYT
v_gene: TRBV24-1

CDR3aa: ASRAGSTGEKLF
v_gene: TRBV7-2

CDR3aa: ASSVGGSYNEQF
v_gene: TRBV2

CDR3aa: ASSLIMNTEAF
v_gene: TRBV11-2

CDR3aa: ASSLDLAGGFYNEQF
v_gene: TRBV5-1

CDR3aa: ASSSGTSGRSDTQY
v_gene: TRBV2

CDR3aa: ASSHLTSGRRNEQF
v_gene: TRBV3-1

CDR3aa: SASSSGRAADTQY
v_gene: TRBV20-1

CDR3aa: ASSPLGGLLYNEQF
v_gene: TRBV7-8

CDR3aa: ASSLVHSGANVLT
v_gene: TRBV7-2

CDR3aa: ASSETGRNTGELF
v_gene: TRBV3-1

CDR3aa: AISESLSGLGETQY
v_gene: TRBV10-3

CDR3aa: ASSLDTLANNSPLH
v_gene: TRBV7-8

CDR3aa: ASSLGQVYGYT
v_gene: TRBV12-3/TRBV12-4

CDR3aa: AWSVLDEQF
v_gene: TRBV30

CDR3aa: ASSSAGGQETQY
v_gene: TRBV12-3/TRBV12-4

CDR3aa: ASSQLAGGPGELF
v_gene: TRBV4-3

CDR3aa: ASRAGGNTGELF
v_gene: TRBV5-1

CDR3aa: ASSPGGLVKTQY
v_gene: TRBV7-2

CDR3aa: ASSQRESPRGWTQY
v_gene: TRBV12-3/TRBV12-4

CDR3aa: ASSMPGGDTDTQY
v_gene: TRBV11-2

CDR3aa: SAGGLADSYNEQF
v_gene: TRBV20-1

CDR3aa: SVQTVQGYEQY
v_gene: TRBV29-1

CDR3aa: SARDLLSGPYNEQF
v_gene: TRBV20-1

CDR3aa: ASSWRGSPLH
v_gene: TRBV12-3/TRBV12-4

CDR3aa: ASSYPLTGLSSYEQY
v_gene: TRBV6-2/TRBV6-3

CDR3aa: ASSLDGGQGAEKLF
v_gene: TRBV5-5

CDR3aa: ASSPGGTSGNNEQF
v_gene: TRBV5-1

CDR3aa: AAGDGSVTGELF
v_gene: TRBV10-3

CDR3aa: AWRRHSGANVLT
v_gene: TRBV30

CDR3aa: ASSLDTGYTEAF
v_gene: TRBV11-3

CDR3aa: ASSPGLGTQETQY
v_gene: TRBV14

CDR3aa: ATVITGGDEQY
v_gene: TRBV7-9

CDR3aa: ASSLETGKWETQY
v_gene: TRBV11-2

CDR3aa: ASSSLGGAQGHEQF
v_gene: TRBV5-1

CDR3aa: ATSRVRGADLEQF
v_gene: TRBV15

CDR3aa: ASSWDSGAGGTQY
v_gene: TRBV27

CDR3aa: ASTGLAGVEQF
v_gene: TRBV7-9

CDR3aa: ASGLGGRTEPGELF
v_gene: TRBV11-2

CDR3aa: ASSLGIEQF
v_gene: TRBV12-3/TRBV12-4

CDR3aa: ASSTVHSGNTIY
v_gene: TRBV27

CDR3aa: ASSLVLRTLNTGELF
v_gene: TRBV5-1